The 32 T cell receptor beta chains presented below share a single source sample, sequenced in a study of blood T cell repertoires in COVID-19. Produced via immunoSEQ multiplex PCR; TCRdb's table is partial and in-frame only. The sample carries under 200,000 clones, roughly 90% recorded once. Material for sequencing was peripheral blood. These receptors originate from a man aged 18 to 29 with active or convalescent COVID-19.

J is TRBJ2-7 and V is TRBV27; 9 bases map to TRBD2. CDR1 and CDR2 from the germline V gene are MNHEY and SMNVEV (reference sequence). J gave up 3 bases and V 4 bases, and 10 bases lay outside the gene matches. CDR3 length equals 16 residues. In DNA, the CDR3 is TGTGCCAGCAGTTCCCTTAGCGGGGGAGGCTTCTACGAGCAGTACTTC. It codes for CASSSLSGGGFYEQYF.

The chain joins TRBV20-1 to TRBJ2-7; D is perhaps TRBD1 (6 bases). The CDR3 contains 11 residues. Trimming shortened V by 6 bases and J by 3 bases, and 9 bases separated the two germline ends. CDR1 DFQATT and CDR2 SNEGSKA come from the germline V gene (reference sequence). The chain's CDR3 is CSAEDSYEQYF. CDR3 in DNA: TGCAGTGCCGAGGACAGCTACGAGCAGTACTTC.

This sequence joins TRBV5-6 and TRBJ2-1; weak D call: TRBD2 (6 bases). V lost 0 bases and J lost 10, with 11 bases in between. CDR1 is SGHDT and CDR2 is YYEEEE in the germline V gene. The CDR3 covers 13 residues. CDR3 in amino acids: CASSLGSSVEQFF. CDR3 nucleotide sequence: TGTGCCAGCAGCTTGGGGTCTAGCGTCGAGCAGTTCTTC.

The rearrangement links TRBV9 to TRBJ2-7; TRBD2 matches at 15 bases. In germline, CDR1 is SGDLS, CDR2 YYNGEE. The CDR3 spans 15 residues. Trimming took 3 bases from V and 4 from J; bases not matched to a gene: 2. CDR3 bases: TGTGCCAGCAGCGGCGGACTAGCGGGAGGGTACGAGCAGTACTTC. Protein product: CASSGGLAGGYEQYF.

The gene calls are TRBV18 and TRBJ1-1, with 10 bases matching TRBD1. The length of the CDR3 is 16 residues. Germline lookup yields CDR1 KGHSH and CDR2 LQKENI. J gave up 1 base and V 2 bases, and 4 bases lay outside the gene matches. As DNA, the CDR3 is TGTGCCAGCTCACCAAGGGACAGGGGACCGAACACTGAAGCTTTCTTT. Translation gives CASSPRDRGPNTEAFF.

The CDR3 protein is CASSYGQGFTPAPGGETQYF. As DNA, the CDR3 is TGTGCCAGCAGTTACGGTCAAGGTTTCACACCCGCTCCGGGTGGAGAGACCCAGTACTTC. The V call is TRBV6-2 or TRBV6-3, the J call TRBJ2-5, with D hard to call. Germline CDR1 is MNHEY and CDR2 is SVGEGT. CDR3 length: 20 residues. V lost 2 bases and J 4 bases, leaving 29 bases between the germline ends.

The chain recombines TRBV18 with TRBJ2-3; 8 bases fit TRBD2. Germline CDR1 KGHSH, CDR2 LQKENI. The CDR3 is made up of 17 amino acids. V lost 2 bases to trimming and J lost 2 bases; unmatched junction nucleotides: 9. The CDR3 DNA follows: TGTGCCAGCTCACCAGGAGAGACTAGCGACCTCACAGATACGCAGTATTTT. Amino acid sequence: CASSPGETSDLTDTQYF. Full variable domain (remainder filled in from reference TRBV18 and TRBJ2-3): NAGVMQNPRHLVRRRGQEARLRCSPMKGHSHVYWYRQLPEEGLKFMVYLQKENIIDESGMPKERFSAEFPKEGPSILRIQQVVRGDSAAYFCASSPGETSDLTDTQYFGPGTRLTVL.

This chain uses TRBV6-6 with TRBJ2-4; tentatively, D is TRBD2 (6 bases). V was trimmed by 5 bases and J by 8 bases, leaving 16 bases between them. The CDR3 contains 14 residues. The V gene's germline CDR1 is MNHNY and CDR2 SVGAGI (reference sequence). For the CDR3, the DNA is TGTGCCAGCAGTCCGGGACTCCAGGTTGACATTCAGTACTTC. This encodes CASSPGLQVDIQYF.

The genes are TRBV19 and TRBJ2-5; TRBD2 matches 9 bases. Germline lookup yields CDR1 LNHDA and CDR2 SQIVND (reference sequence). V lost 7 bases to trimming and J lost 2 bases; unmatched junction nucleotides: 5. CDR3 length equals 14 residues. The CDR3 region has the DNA TGTGCCAGTAATAGCGGGAGCGATCAAGAGACCCAGTACTTC. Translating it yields CASNSGSDQETQYF.

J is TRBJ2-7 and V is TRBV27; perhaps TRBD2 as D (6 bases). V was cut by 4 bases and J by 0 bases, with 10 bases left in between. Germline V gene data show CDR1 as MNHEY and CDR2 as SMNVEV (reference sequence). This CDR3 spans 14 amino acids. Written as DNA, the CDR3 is TGTGCCAGCAGTTCCGGGACTTTCTCCTACGAGCAGTACTTC. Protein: CASSSGTFSYEQYF.

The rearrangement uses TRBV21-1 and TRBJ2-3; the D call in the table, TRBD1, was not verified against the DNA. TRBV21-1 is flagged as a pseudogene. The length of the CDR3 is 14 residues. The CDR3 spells CASSNTGRTDTQYF. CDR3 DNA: TGTGCCAGCAGCAACACAGGACGCACAGATACGCAGTATTTT.

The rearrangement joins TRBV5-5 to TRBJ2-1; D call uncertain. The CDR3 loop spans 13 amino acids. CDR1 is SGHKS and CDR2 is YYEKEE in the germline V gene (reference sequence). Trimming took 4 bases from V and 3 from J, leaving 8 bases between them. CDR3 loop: CASSTLSYNEQFF. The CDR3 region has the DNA TGTGCCAGCAGCACACTAAGCTACAATGAGCAGTTCTTC.

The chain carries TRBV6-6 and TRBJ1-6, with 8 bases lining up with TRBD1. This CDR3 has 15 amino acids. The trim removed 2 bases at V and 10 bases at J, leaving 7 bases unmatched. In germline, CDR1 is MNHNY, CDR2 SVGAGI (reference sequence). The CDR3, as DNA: TGTGCCAGCAGTTACGTCACAGGGGGGGGATCACCCCTCCACTTT. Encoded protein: CASSYVTGGGSPLHF.

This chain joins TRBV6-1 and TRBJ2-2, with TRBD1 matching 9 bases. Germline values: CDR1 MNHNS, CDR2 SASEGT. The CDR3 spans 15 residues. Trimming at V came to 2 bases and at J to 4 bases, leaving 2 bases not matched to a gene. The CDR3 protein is CASSELTGGTGELFF. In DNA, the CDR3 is TGTGCCAGCAGTGAATTGACAGGGGGCACCGGGGAGCTGTTTTTT.

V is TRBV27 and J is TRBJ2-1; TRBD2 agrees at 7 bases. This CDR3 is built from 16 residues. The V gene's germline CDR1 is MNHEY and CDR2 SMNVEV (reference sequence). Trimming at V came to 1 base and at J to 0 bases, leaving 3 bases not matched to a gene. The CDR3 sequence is CASSLFGTTSYNEQFF. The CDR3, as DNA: TGTGCCAGCAGTTTATTTGGGACTACCTCCTACAATGAGCAGTTCTTC.

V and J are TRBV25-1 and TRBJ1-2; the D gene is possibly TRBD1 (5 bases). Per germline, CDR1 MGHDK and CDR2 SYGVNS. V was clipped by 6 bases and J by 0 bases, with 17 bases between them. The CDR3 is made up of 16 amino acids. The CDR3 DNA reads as TGTGCCAGCAGCGATTGGCGGGGGGGTGCTAACTATGGCTACACCTTC. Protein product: CASSDWRGGANYGYTF.

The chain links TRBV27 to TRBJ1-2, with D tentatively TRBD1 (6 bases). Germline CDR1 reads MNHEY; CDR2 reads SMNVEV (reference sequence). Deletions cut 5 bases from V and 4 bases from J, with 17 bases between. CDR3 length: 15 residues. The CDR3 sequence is CASSPEWTVGYGYTF. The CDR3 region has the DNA TGTGCCAGCAGTCCAGAATGGACAGTTGGCTATGGCTACACCTTC.

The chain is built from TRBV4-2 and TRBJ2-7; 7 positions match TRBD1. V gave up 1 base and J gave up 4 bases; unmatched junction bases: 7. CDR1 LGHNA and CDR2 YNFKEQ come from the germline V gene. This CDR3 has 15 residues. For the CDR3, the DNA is TGTGCCAGCAGCCAAGTTTGGCAGGGGGATTACGAGCAGTACTTC. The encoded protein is CASSQVWQGDYEQYF.

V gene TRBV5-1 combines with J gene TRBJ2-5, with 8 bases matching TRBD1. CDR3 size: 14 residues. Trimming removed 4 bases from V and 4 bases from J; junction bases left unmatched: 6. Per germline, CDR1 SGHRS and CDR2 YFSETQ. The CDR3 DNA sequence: TGCGCCAGCAGCCCGACAGGGGCGCTAGAGACCCAGTACTTC. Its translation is CASSPTGALETQYF.

The CDR3 here is CASSQDPGGLTSPLHF. In DNA form, the CDR3 reads TGTGCCAGCAGCCAAGATCCAGGGGGATTAACTTCACCCCTCCACTTT. This chain links TRBV4-2 with TRBJ1-6, with 7 positions matching TRBD1. V gave up 0 bases and J gave up 9 bases; unmatched junction bases: 8. CDR3 length equals 16 residues. Germline assignment: CDR1 LGHNA and CDR2 YNFKEQ.

In nucleotides, the CDR3 is TGTGCCAGCTCACCAGCCAGGGTAGACACCGGGGAGCTGTTTTTT. This codes for CASSPARVDTGELFF. The chain links TRBV18 to TRBJ2-2; D possibly corresponds to TRBD1 (5 bases). This CDR3 is built from 15 residues. The germline V gene encodes CDR1 KGHSH and CDR2 LQKENI. V lost 2 bases to trimming and J lost 3 bases, with 10 bases between them. Together with reference TRBV18 and TRBJ2-2, the CDR3 gives the full variable domain: NAGVMQNPRHLVRRRGQEARLRCSPMKGHSHVYWYRQLPEEGLKFMVYLQKENIIDESGMPKERFSAEFPKEGPSILRIQQVVRGDSAAYFCASSPARVDTGELFFGEGSRLTVL.

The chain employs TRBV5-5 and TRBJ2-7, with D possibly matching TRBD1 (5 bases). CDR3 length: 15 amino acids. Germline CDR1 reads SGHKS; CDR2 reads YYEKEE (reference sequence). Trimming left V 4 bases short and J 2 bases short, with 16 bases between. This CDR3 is CASSAGPQGAYEQYF. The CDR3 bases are TGTGCCAGCAGCGCCGGCCCCCAAGGGGCCTACGAGCAGTACTTC.

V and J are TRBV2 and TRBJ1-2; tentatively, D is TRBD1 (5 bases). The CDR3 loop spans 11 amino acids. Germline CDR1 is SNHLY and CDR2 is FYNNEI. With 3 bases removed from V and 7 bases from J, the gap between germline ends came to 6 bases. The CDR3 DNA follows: TGTGCCAGCAGTGAGCAGGGTGGCTACACCTTC. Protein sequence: CASSEQGGYTF.

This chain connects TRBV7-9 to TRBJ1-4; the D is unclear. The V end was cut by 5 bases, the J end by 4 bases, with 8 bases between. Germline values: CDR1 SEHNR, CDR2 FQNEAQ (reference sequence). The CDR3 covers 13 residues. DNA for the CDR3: TGTGCCAGCAGCATGGGAGTTAATGAAAAACTGTTTTTT. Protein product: CASSMGVNEKLFF.

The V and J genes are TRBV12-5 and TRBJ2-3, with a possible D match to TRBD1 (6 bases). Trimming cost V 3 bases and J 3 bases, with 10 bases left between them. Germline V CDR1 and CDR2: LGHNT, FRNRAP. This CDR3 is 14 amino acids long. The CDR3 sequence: CASGLTGLTDTQYF. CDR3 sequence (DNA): TGTGCTAGTGGTTTAACAGGGCTGACAGATACGCAGTATTTT.

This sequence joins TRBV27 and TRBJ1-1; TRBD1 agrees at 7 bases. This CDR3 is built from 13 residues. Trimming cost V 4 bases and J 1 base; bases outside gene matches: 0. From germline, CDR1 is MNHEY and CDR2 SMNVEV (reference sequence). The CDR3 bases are TGTGCCAGCAGTTACAGGGGGAACACTGAAGCTTTCTTT. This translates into CASSYRGNTEAFF.

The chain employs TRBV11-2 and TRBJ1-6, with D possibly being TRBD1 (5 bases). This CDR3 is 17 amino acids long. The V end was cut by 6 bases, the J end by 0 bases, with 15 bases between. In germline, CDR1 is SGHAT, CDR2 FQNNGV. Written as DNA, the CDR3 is TGTGCCAGCAGTAAAACAGGAGTAAGCTCCTATAATTCACCCCTCCACTTT. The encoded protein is CASSKTGVSSYNSPLHF.

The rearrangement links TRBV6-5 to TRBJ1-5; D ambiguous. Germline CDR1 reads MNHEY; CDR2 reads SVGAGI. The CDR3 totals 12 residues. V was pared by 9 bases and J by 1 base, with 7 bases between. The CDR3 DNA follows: TGTGCCAGAAAAATAAGCAATCAGCCCCAGCATTTT. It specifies CARKISNQPQHF.

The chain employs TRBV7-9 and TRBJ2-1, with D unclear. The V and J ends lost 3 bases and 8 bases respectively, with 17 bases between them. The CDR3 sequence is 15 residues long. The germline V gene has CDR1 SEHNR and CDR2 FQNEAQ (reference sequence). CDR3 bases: TGTGCCAGCAGCTTTAGAACGTCAGGCTTCTATGAGCAGTTCTTC. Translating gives CASSFRTSGFYEQFF. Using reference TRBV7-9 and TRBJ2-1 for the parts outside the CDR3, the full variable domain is DTGVSQNPRHKITKRGQNVTFRCDPISEHNRLYWYRQTLGQGPEFLTYFQNEAQLEKSRLLSDRFSAERPKGSFSTLEIQRTEQGDSAMYLCASSFRTSGFYEQFFGPGTRLTVL.

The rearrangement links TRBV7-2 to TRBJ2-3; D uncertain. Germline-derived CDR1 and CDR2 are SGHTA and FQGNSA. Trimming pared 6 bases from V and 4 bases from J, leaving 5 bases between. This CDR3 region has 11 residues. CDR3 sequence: CASRGADTQYF. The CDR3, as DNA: TGTGCCAGCAGGGGCGCAGATACGCAGTATTTT.

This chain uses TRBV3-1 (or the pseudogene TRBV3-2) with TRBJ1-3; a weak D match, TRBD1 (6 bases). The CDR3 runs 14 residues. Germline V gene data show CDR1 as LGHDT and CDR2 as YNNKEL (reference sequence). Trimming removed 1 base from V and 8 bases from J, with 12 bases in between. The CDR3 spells CASSQVGGGDTIYF. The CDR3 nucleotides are TGTGCCAGCAGCCAAGTAGGAGGGGGGGACACCATATATTTT.

DNA of the CDR3: TGTGCCAGCAGTTTAACCCAACTCGAGACCCAGTACTTC. It yields the protein CASSLTQLETQYF. The rearrangement uses TRBV12-3 or TRBV12-4 and TRBJ2-5; unclear D gene. The CDR3 extends over 13 amino acids. Deletions cut 2 bases from V and 5 bases from J, with 9 bases between.